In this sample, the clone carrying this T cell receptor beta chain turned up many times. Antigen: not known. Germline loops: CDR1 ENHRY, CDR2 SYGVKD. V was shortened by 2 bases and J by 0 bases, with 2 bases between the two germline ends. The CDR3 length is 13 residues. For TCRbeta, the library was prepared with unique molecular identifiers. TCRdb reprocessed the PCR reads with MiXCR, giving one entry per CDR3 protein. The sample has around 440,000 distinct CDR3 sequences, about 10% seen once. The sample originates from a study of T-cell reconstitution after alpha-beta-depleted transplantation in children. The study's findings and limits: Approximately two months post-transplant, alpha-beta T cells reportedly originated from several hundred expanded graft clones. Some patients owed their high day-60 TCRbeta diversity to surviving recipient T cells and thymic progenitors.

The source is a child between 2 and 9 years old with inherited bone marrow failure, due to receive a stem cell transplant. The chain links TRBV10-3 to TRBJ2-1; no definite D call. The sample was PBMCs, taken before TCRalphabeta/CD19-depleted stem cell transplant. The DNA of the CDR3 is TGTGCCATCAGTGAGGGCTCCTACAATGAGCAGTTCTTC. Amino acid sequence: CAISEGSYNEQFF.